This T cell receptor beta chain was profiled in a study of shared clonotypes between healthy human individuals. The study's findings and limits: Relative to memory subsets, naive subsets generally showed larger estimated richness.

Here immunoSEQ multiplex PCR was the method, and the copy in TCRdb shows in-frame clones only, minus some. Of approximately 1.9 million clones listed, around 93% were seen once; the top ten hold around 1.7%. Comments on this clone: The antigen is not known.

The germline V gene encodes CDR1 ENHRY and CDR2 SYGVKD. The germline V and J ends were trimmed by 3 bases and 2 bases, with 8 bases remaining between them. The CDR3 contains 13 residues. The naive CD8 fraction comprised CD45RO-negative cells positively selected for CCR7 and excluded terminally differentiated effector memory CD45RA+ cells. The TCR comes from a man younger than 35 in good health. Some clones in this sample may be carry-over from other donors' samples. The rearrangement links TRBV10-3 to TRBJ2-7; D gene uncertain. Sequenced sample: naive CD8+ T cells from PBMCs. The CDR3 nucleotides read TGTGCCATCAGTGAACTGGGTCCCTACGAGCAGTACTTC. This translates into CAISELGPYEQYF.